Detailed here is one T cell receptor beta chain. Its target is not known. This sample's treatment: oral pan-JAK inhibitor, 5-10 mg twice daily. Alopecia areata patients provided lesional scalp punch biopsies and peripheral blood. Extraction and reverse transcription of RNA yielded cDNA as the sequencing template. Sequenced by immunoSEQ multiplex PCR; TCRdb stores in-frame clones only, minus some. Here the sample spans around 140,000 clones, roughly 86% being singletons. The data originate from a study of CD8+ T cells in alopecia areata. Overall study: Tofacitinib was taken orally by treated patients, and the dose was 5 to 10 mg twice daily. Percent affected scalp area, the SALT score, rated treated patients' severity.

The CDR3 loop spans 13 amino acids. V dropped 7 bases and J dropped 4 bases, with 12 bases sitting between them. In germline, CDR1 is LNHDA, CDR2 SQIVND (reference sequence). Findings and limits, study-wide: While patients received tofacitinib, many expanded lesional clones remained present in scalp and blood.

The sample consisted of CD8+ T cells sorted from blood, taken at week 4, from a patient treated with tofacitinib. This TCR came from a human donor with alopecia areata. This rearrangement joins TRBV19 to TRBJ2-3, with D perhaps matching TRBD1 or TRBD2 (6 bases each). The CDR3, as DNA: TGTGCCAGTACATCGAGGGGGGCAGATACGCAGTATTTT. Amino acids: CASTSRGADTQYF.